The clone carrying this T cell receptor (beta chain) was seen at least ten times. These data originate in a study of Graves' ophthalmopathy and Graves' hyperthyroidism. Across the study: Sampling took place at initial diagnosis, with peripheral blood obtained before any treatment.

Investigators amplified TCR beta CDR3 regions from RNA transcripts. An opening RT-PCR round employed HTBI primers and preceded a second-round multiplex PCR. TCRdb ran MiXCR on the multiplex PCR reads and lists one entry per CDR3 protein. Among approximately 460,000 distinct CDR3 sequences listed, roughly 14% were seen once. Ophthalmopathy cases showed moderate-to-severe activity, scoring CAS ≥3 and NOSPECS ≥4, with duration under 3 months. As diagnostic evidence, clinical symptoms, serum thyroxine, TRAb, thyroid ultrasound and orbital computed tomography were relied upon. PBMCs stemmed from 10 ml of fresh peripheral blood. This receptor was obtained from a young woman with Graves' ophthalmopathy. The specimen sequenced was blood.

The CDR3 is CSARDGAGRTEAFF. CDR3 sequence (DNA): TGCAGTGCTAGAGATGGGGCCGGAAGAACTGAAGCTTTCTTT. The V call is TRBV20-1, the J call TRBJ1-1, with D maybe TRBD1 (5 bases). This CDR3 comprises 14 residues. From germline, CDR1 is DFQATT and CDR2 SNEGSKA (reference sequence). The ends were cut back, 0 bases at V and 5 bases at J, with 13 bases in the middle.